This T cell receptor (beta chain) was captured by sequencing in a study of response to subunit inactivated influenza vaccine. TCRdb fed the RT-PCR reads into MiXCR, producing one record per CDR3 protein. The sample holds about 570,000 distinct CDR3 sequences, roughly 12% seen once. Germline V CDR1 and CDR2: DFQATT, SNEGSKA (reference sequence). Trimming cost V 6 bases and J 2 bases; bases outside gene matches: 11. The CDR3 covers 15 residues. These data also formed part of another study, on T cells expressing NK-cell markers. That investigation notes: What made the TCR beta cDNA was 5'RACE template switching with UMIs.

The chain carries TRBV20-1 and TRBJ2-5; 8 bases fit TRBD1. The TCR comes from a man aged 45-65 years who received an inactivated influenza vaccine. The specimen was PBMCs from blood, collected on the day of vaccination. This CDR3 is CSARRGQDSQETQYF. CDR3 nucleotides: TGCAGTGCCCGGCGGGGACAGGACTCTCAAGAGACCCAGTACTTC.